This TCR beta chain emerged from a study of blood T cell repertoires in COVID-19. Data came from immunoSEQ multiplex PCR; TCRdb stores just in-frame clones and leaves some out. The sample carries about 94,000 clones, over 75% recorded once. This CDR3 is 16 amino acids long. CDR1 is SEHNR, CDR2 FQNEAQ, per germline (reference sequence). V gave up 5 bases and J gave up 1 base, with 16 bases separating them. The chain joins TRBV7-9 to TRBJ2-3; no definite D call. This receptor was taken from an elderly woman with acute or convalescent COVID-19. The specimen sequenced was peripheral blood. The CDR3 spells CASSQNFGSGTDTQYF. For the CDR3, the DNA is TGTGCCAGCAGCCAGAACTTCGGGTCAGGCACAGATACGCAGTATTTT.